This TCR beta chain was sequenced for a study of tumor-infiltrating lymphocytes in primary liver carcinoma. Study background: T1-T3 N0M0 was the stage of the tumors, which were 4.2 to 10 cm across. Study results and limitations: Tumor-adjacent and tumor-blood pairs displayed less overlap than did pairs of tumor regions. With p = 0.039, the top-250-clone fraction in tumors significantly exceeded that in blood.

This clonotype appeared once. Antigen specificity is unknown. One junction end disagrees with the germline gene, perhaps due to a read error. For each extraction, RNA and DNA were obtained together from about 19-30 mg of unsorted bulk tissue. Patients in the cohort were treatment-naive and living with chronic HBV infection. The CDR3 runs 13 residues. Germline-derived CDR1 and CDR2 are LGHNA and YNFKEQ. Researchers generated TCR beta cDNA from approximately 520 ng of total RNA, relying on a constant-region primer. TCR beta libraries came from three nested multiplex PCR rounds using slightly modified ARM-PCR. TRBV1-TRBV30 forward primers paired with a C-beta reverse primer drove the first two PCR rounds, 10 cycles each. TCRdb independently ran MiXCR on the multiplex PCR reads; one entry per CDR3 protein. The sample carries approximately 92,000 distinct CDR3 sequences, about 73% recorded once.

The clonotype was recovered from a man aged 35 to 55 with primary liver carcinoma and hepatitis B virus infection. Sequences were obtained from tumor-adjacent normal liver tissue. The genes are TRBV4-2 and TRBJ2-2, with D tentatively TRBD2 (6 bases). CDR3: CTNSQEKGGELFF. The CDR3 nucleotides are TGTACCAACAGCCAAGAAAAGGGCGGGGAGCTGTTCTTT.